This entry is about one T cell receptor (beta chain). Its specificity is not known. The data belong to a study of T cells in localized non-small cell lung cancer. Looked up from germline, CDR1 is MDHEN and CDR2 is SYDVKM. The ends were cut back, 5 bases at V and 4 bases at J, with 8 bases in the middle. There are 12 residues in the CDR3. Study observations and caveats: A median of around 60 of the top 100 tumor clones appeared in adjacent lung, which was paired and uninvolved. Longer overall survival was linked to higher blood T cell density. Compared with tumor, uninvolved adjacent lung displayed greater T cell clonality, ranking highest overall.

Assay used: immunoSEQ multiplex PCR; TCRdb lists only in-frame clones, some missing. The repertoire holds fewer than 20,000 clones, with 91% as singletons. The rearrangement links TRBV28 to TRBJ1-2; the D gene is possibly TRBD1 (5 bases). The TCR sequence derives from a woman aged 35 to 69 with stage I lung adenocarcinoma. The material was peripheral blood, obtained before any cancer treatment. CDR3 sequence reads: CASSPDSYGYTF. The DNA of the CDR3 is TGTGCCAGCAGTCCAGACAGCTATGGCTACACCTTC.